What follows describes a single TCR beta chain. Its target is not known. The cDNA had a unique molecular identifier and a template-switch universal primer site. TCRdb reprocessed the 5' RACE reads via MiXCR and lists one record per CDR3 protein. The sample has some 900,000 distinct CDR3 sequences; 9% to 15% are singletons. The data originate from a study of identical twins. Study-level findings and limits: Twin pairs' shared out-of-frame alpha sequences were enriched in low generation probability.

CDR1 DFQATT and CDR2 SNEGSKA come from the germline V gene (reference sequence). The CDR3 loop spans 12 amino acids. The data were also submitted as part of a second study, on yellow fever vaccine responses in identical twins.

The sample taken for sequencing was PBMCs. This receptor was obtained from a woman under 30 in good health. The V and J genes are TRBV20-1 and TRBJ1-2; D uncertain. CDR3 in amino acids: CSSPPSNYGYTF. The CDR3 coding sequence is TGCAGCTCTCCCCCCAGTAACTATGGCTACACCTTC.